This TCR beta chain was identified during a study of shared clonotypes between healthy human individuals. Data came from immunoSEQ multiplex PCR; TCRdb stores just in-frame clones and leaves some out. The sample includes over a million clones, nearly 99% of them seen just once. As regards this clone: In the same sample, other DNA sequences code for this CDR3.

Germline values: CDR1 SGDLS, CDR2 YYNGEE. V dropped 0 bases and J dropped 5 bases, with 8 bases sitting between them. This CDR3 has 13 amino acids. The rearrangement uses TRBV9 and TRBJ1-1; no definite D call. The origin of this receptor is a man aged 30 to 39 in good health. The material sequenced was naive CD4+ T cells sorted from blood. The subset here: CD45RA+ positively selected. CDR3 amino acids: CASSVVSGTEAFF. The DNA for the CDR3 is TGTGCCAGCAGCGTAGTGTCGGGGACTGAAGCTTTCTTT. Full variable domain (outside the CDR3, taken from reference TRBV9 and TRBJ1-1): DSGVTQTPKHLITATGQRVTLRCSPRSGDLSVYWYQQSLDQGLQFLIQYYNGEERAKGNILERFSAQQFPDLHSELNLSSLELGDSALYFCASSVVSGTEAFFGQGTRLTVV.